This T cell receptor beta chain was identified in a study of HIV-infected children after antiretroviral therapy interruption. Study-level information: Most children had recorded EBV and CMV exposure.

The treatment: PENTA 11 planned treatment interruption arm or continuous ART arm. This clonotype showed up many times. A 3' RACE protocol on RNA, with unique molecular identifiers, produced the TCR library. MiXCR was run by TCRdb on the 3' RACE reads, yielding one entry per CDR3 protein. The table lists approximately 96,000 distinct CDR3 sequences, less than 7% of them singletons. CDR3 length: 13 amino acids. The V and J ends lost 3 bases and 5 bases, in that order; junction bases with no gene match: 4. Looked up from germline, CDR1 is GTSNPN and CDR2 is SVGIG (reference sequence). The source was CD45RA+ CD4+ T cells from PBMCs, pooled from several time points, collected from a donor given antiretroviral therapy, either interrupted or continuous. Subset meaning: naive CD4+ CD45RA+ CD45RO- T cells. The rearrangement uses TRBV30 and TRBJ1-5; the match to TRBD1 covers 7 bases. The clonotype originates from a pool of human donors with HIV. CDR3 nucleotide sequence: TGTGCCTGGAGAGGGGGCCGTGATCAGCCCCAGCATTTT. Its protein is CAWRGGRDQPQHF.